This TCR beta chain was documented in a study of siplizumab effects on memory and regulatory T cells. This clone was recorded once. Only in-frame clones appear in the TCRdb table, and some are missing; sequencing was by immunoSEQ multiplex PCR. The sample includes about 100,000 clones, around 90% of them seen just once. Per germline, CDR1 SNHLY and CDR2 FYNNEI. Trimming cost V 1 base and J 1 base; bases outside gene matches: 10. The CDR3 is 18 amino acids. V gene TRBV2 combines with J gene TRBJ2-7; 10 nucleotides match TRBD1. This TCR came from a human donor in good health. The sequenced material came from non-Treg CD4+ T cells sorted from blood. CDR3: CASSEGLPGQGISYEQYF. CDR3 bases: TGTGCCAGCAGTGAAGGGCTACCGGGACAGGGGATTTCCTACGAGCAGTACTTC.